The subject of this entry is one T cell receptor (beta chain). Its antigen is currently unknown. One end of the junction is discordant with germline, which a read error may explain. The data were taken from a study of a mutant IDH1 vaccine in newly diagnosed glioma. Study details: Eight vaccinations went to patients in weeks 1, 3, 5, 7, 11, 15, 19, 23. Of treated patients, approximately 62% were men and roughly 38% women, averaging about 40 years. Investigators started vaccination 4-6 weeks after radiotherapy alone, or with temozolomide cycles. Patients were pretreated with radiotherapy, temozolomide, or both, mostly both.

Time point: week 23, last vaccination. What each vaccine dose contained was 300 ug of mutant IDH1 20-mer peptide, accompanied by topical imiquimod. Measured with immunoSEQ multiplex PCR; TCRdb has only the in-frame clones, and not every one. The table lists fewer than 45,000 clones, around 74% of them singletons. CDR3 length: 12 residues. CDR1 and CDR2 from the germline V gene are SGHTA and FQGNSA. The sequencing here drew on PBMCs, taken from a glioma patient whose treatment included an IDH1 peptide vaccine. The V and J genes are TRBV7-2 and TRBJ2-1; D remains ambiguous. This sequence originates from a man aged 50-60 years with glioma. DNA of the CDR3: TGTGCCAGCAGTTTAGACTTGAATGAGCAGTTCTTC. It yields the protein CASSLDLNEQFF.